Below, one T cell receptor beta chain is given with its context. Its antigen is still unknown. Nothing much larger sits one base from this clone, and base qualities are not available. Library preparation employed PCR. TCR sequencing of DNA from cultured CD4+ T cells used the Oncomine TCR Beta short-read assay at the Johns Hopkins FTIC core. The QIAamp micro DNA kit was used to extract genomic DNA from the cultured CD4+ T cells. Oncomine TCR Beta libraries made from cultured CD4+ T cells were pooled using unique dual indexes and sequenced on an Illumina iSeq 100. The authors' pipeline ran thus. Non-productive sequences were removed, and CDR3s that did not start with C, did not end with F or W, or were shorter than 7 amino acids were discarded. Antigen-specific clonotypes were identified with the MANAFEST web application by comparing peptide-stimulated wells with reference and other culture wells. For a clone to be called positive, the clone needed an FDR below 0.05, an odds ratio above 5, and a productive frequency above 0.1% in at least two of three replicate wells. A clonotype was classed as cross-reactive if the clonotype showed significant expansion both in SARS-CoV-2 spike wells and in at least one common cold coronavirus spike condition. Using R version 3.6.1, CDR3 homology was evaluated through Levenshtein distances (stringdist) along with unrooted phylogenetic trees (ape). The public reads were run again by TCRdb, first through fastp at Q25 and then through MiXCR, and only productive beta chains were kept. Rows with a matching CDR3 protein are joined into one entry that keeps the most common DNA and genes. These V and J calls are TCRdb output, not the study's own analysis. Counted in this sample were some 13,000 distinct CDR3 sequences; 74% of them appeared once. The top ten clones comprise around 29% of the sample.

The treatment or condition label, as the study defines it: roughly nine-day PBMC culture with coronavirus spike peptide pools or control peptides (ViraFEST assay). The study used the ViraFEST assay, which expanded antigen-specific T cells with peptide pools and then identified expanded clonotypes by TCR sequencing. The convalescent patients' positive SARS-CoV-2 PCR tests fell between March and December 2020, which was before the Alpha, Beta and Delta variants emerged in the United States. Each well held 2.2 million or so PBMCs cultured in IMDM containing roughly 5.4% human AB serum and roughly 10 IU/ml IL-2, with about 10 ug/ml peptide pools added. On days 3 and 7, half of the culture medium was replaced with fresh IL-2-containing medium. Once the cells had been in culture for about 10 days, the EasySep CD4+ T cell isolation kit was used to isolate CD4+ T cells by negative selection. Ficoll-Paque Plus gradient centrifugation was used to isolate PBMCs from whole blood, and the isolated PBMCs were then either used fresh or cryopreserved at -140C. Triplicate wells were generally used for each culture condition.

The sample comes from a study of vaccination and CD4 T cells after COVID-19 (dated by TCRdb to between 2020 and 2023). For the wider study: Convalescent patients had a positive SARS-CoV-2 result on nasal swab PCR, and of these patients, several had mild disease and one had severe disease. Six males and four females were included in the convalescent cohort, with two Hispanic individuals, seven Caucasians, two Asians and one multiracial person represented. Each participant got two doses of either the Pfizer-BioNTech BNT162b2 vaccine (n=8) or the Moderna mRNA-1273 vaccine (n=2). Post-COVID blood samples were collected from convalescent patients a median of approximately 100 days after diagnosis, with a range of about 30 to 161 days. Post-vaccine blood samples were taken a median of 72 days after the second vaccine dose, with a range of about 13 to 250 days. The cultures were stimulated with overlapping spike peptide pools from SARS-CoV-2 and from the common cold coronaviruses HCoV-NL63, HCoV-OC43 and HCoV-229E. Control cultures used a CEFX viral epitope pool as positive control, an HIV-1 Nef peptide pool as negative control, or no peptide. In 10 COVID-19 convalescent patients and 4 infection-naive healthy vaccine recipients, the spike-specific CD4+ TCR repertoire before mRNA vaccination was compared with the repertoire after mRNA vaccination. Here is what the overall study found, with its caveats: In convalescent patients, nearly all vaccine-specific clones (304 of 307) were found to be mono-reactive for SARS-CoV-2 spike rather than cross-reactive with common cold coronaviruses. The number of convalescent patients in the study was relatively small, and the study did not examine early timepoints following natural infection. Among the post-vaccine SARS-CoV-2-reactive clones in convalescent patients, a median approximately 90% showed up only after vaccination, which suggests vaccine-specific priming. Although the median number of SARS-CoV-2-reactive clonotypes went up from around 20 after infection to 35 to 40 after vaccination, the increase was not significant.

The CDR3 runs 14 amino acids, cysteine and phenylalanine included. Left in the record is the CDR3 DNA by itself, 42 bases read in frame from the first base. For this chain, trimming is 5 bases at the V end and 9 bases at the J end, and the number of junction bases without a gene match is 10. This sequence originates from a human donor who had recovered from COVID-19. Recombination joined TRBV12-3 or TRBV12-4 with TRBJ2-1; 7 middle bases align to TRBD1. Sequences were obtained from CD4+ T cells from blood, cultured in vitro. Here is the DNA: TGTGCCAGCAGTCTATTGACAGGGCGTTCTGAGCAGTTCTTC. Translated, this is CASSLLTGRSEQFF.